The sample holds a few counts of the clone carrying this T cell receptor (beta chain). This record comes from a study of glioma-infiltrating T cells. TCR alpha and beta CDR3 regions were amplified from RNA using iRepertoire nested multiplex PCR. One entry per CDR3 protein, called by TCRdb with MiXCR from the multiplex PCR reads. The table records around 390,000 distinct CDR3 sequences, roughly two fifths of them present only once. In germline, CDR1 is MNHNS, CDR2 SASEGT. The CDR3 is 13 amino acids. V was trimmed by 5 bases and J by 3 bases, leaving 10 bases between them. The sequenced sample was glioma tissue, nonneoplastic brain tissue, or PBMCs (not recorded which). The rearrangement joins TRBV6-1 to TRBJ1-1, with no clear D. The receptor comes from a human donor with low-grade glioma or glioblastoma, undergoing nonglioma brain surgery, or in good health (not recorded which). CDR3 protein: CASSFSWDTEAFF. The CDR3 DNA is TGTGCCAGCAGTTTTTCGTGGGACACTGAAGCTTTCTTT.